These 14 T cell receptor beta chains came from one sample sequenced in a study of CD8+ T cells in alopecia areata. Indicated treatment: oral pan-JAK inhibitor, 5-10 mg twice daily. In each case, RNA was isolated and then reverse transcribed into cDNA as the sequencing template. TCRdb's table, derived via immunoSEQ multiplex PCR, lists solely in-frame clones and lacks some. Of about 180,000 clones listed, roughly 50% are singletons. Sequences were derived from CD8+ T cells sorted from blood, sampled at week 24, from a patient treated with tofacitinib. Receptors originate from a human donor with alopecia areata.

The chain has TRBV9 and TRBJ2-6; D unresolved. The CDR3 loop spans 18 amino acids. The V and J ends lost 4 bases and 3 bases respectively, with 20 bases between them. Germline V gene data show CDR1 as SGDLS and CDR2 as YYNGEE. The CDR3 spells CASSNQEQSPFGANVLTF. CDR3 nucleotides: TGTGCCAGCAGCAATCAAGAACAGTCTCCCTTTGGGGCCAACGTCCTGACTTTC.

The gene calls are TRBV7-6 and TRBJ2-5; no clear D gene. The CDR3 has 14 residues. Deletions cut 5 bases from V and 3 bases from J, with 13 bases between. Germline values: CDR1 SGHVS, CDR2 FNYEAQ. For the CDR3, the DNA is TGTGCCAGCAGCCCCATGTACCAAGAAGAGACCCAGTACTTC. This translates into CASSPMYQEETQYF.

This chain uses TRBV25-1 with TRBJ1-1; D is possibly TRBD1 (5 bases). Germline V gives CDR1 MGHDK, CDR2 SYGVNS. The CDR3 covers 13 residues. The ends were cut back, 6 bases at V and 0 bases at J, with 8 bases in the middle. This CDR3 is CASRRGVNTEAFF. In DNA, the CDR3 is TGTGCCAGCAGACGAGGGGTGAACACTGAAGCTTTCTTT.

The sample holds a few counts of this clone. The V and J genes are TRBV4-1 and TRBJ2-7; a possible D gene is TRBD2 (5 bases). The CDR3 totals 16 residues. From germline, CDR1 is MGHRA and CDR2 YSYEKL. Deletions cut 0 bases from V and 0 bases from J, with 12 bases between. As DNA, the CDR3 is TGCGCCAGCAGCCAAGACAACGGAGGAAGCTCCTACGAGCAGTACTTC. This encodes CASSQDNGGSSYEQYF.

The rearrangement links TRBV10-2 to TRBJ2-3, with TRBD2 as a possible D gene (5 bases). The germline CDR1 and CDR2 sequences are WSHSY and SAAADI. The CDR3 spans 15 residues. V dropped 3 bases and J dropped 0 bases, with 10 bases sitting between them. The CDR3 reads CASSETRTSTDTQYF. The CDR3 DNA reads TGCGCCAGCAGTGAAACCAGGACTAGCACAGATACGCAGTATTTT.

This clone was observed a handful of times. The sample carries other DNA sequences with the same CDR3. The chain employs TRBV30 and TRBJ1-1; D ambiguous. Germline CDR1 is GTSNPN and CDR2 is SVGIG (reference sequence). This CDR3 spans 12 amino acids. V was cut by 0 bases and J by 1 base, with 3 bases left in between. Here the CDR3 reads CAWSVSNTEAFF. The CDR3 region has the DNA TGTGCCTGGAGTGTTTCGAACACTGAAGCTTTCTTT.

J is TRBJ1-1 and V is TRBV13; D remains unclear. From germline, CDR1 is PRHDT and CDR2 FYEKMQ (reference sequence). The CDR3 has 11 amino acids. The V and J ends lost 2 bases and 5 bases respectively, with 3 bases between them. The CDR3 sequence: CASSLRTEAFF. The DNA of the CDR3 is TGTGCCAGCAGCTTAAGGACTGAAGCTTTCTTT.

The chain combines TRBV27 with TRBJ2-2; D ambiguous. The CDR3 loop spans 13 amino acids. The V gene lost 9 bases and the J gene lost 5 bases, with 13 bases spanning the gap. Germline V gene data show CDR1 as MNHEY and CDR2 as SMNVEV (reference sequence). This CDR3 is CASSLPGTGELFF. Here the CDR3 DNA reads TGTGCCAGTTCCCTCCCCGGGACCGGGGAGCTGTTTTTT.

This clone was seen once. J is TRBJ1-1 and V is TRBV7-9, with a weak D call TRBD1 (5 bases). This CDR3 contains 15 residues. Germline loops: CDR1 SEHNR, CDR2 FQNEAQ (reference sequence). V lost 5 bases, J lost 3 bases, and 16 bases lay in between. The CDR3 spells CASSSVRGADTEAFF. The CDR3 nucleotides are TGTGCCAGCAGCAGCGTGCGCGGGGCTGACACTGAAGCTTTCTTT.

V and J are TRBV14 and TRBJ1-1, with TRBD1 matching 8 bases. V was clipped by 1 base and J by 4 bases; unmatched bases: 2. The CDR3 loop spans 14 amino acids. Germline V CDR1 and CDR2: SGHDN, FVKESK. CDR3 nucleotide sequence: TGTGCCAGCAGCCAAGTCCAGGGGGCCACTGAAGCTTTCTTT. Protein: CASSQVQGATEAFF.

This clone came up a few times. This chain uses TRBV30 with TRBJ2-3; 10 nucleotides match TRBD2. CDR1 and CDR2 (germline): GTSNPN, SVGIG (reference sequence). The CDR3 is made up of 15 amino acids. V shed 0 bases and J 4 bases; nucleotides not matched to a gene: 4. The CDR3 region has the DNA TGTGCCTGGAGTGTTAGGACTAGCGGAGCAGATACGCAGTATTTT. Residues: CAWSVRTSGADTQYF.

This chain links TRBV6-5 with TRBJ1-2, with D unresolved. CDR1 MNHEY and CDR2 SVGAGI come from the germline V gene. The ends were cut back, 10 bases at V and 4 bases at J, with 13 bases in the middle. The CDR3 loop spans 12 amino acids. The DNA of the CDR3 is TGTGCCAAAAGGTTTCAAACCTATGGCTACACCTTC. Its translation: CAKRFQTYGYTF.

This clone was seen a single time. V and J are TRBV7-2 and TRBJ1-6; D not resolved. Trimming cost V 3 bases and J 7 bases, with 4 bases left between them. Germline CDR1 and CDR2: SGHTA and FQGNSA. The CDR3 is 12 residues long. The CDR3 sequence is CASSFRNSPLHF. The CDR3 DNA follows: TGTGCCAGCAGCTTCAGGAATTCACCCCTCCACTTT. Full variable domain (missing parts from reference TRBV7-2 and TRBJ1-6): GAGVSQSPSNKVTEKGKDVELRCDPISGHTALYWYRQSLGQGLEFLIYFQGNSAPDKSGLPSDRFSAERTGGSVSTLTIQRTQQEDSAVYLCASSFRNSPLHFGNGTRLTVT.

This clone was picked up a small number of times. This chain's CDR3 is CASSLGGLPLHF. As DNA, the CDR3 is TGTGCCAGCAGCTTAGGGGGACTACCCCTCCACTTT. V and J are TRBV11-2 and TRBJ1-6; tentative D call: TRBD1 (5 bases). The germline CDR1 and CDR2 sequences are SGHAT and FQNNGV. Trimming cost V 1 base and J 12 bases, with 7 bases left between them. This CDR3 is built from 12 residues.